Below, one T cell receptor beta chain is given with its context. These data come from a study of regulatory T cells in long-lasting Graves disease. The time point was: newly diagnosed GD, antithyroid drugs for less than 3 months. PBMC-derived RNA was used for the TCR library. An endocrinology department in Xi'an, China, supplied the patients. V lost 4 bases to trimming and J lost 4 bases; unmatched junction nucleotides: 6. CDR3 length: 15 amino acids. Germline CDR1 and CDR2: SGHTA and FQGNSA. Arm-PCR of CDR3 regions with iRepertoire HTBI primers generated TCR beta libraries. TCRdb used MiXCR to reprocess the multiplex PCR reads, holding one entry per CDR3 protein. The sample shows fewer than 500,000 distinct CDR3 sequences, 16% of them seen only once. The sample was also reused in another study, on T cells in Graves' hyperthyroidism and ophthalmopathy. That investigation notes: Clinical symptoms, serum thyroxine and TRAb, thyroid ultrasound and orbital computed tomography together formed the diagnostic basis.

Here the sequenced sample was peripheral blood mononuclear cells (PBMCs), taken at new diagnosis, from a patient treated with antithyroid drugs. This chain joins TRBV7-2 and TRBJ1-1, with 10 positions matching TRBD1. The sequence was collected from a man aged 35 to 55 with Graves disease. Here the CDR3 DNA reads TGTGCCAGCAGCTACTCCGGGACAGGGGCCACTGAAGCTTTCTTT. It translates to CASSYSGTGATEAFF.